There are a few counts of the clone carrying this T cell receptor beta chain. Its antigen is not known. The data originate from a study of T cells after yellow fever vaccination. Study-wide background: Low-cell-number fractions underwent preparation using SMART-Seq v4 Ultra Low Input.

As TCR cDNA was made by 5'RACE template switching, a universal primer site and UMIs were added. TCRdb processed the 5' RACE reads anew with MiXCR; each CDR3 protein has one entry. The sample comprises 600,000 to 750,000 distinct CDR3 sequences, 9% to 15% of which are singletons, and 14% to 15% rests with the top ten. Study results and limitations: It was a small share of clonotypes that appeared in both CD4 and CD8 compartments. Once the booster was given, most primary-vaccination clones reappeared, at approximately 97% for CD4 and around 90% for CD8.

Sample: PBMCs, taken on the day of the yellow fever booster vaccination. The TCR sequence derives from a man aged 25 to 40 who received the YFV17D yellow fever vaccine.

Here the CDR3 DNA reads TGTGCCAGCAGCGTTACTAGCGGGAGGGCCTACGAGCAGTACTTC. Amino acids: CASSVTSGRAYEQYF. V gene TRBV13 combines with J gene TRBJ2-7; TRBD2 agrees at 13 bases. In germline, CDR1 is PRHDT, CDR2 FYEKMQ (reference sequence). The junction had 3 bases not matched to a gene; V was cut back by 5 bases and J by 2 bases. This CDR3 is 15 amino acids long.